This TCR beta chain was profiled in a study of blood T cell repertoires in COVID-19. Turning to the study itself: The United States, Italy and Spain provided the acute and convalescent COVID-19 samples. Sources were T cells, B-cell-depleted T cells, or PBMCs; the material itself was cDNA or gDNA.

Study processing details: Reference gene primer amplification gave nucleated cell count estimates. Sequencing used immunoSEQ multiplex PCR; TCRdb keeps in-frame clones, though not all of them. V, J and clone size derive from that table, while D and trimming were established from the DNA sequence. The data contain fewer than 130,000 clones, less than 85% of them singletons. The CDR3 totals 15 residues. The germline V gene has CDR1 LNHNV and CDR2 YYDKDF (reference sequence). V was pared by 0 bases and J by 8 bases, with 4 bases of the junction left unmatched. This clone was seen only once. The sample comprised peripheral blood. The chain combines TRBV15 with TRBJ1-5, with 10 bases lining up with TRBD1. This clonotype was obtained from a man aged 65 to 85 with active or convalescent COVID-19. The CDR3 here is CATSRDDRGREPQHF. CDR3 sequence (DNA): TGTGCCACCAGCAGAGACGACAGGGGGCGAGAGCCCCAGCATTTT.